These 10 T cell receptor beta chains share one sample of origin, sequenced in a study of identical twins. TCRdb independently ran MiXCR on the 5' RACE reads; one entry per CDR3 protein. The repertoire holds around 470,000 distinct CDR3 sequences, with more than 13% as singletons. These data were also reused for a study on yellow fever vaccine responses in identical twins.

Sequenced material: CD4+ T cells sorted from blood. The receptors here all came from a woman aged 18 to 35 in good health.

There are a few counts of this clonotype. CDR3 DNA sequence: TGTGCCAGCAGTTTTTTCTACGAGCAGTACTTC. It specifies CASSFFYEQYF. This sequence joins TRBV28 and TRBJ2-7; D not certain. Germline lookup yields CDR1 MDHEN and CDR2 SYDVKM. This CDR3 is built from 11 residues. V was pared by 3 bases and J by 3 bases, with 3 bases between.

The chain employs TRBV19 and TRBJ1-6; TRBD1 matches 10 bases. Germline V gives CDR1 LNHDA, CDR2 SQIVND (reference sequence). The CDR3 runs to 14 residues. Unmatched junction bases numbered 1, after V lost 7 bases and J lost 4 bases. The CDR3 is CASTDRGYNSPLHF. The CDR3 coding sequence is TGTGCCAGTACGGACAGGGGGTATAATTCACCCCTCCACTTT. The whole variable domain, remainder taken from reference TRBV19 and TRBJ1-6, is DGGITQSPKYLFRKEGQNVTLSCEQNLNHDAMYWYRQDPGQGLRLIYYSQIVNDFQKGDIAEGYSVSREKKESFPLTVTSAQKNPTAFYLCASTDRGYNSPLHFGNGTRLTVT.

CDR3 protein: CSARGNFGGGPDTQYF. As DNA, the CDR3 is TGCAGTGCTAGGGGGAACTTTGGCGGGGGGCCAGATACGCAGTATTTT. The chain is built from TRBV20-1 and TRBJ2-3; 8 nucleotides align to TRBD2. The CDR3 has 16 amino acids. Germline-derived CDR1 and CDR2 are DFQATT and SNEGSKA (reference sequence). V lost 3 bases and J lost 4; bases outside the gene matches: 12.

This clonotype has a handful of counts. The V gene is TRBV12-3 or TRBV12-4, the J gene TRBJ2-2, with D tentatively TRBD1 (8 bases). With 5 bases removed from V and 6 bases from J, the gap between germline ends came to 19 bases. The CDR3 spans 16 residues. The chain's CDR3 is CASSRGGRGRAGELFF. The CDR3 DNA reads TGTGCCAGCAGTAGGGGGGGCAGGGGGCGCGCCGGGGAGCTGTTTTTT.

This clonotype has more than one count but fewer than ten. V is TRBV12-3 or TRBV12-4 and J is TRBJ1-5; D call uncertain. V lost 1 base, J lost 3 bases, and 16 bases lay in between. CDR3 length: 17 residues. The CDR3 loop reads CASSLVLGGNANQPQHF. The CDR3 region has the DNA TGTGCCAGCAGTTTAGTCCTTGGAGGCAACGCCAATCAGCCCCAGCATTTT.

The rearrangement links TRBV14 to TRBJ2-1; 10 nucleotides line up with TRBD2. This CDR3 comprises 17 residues. J was trimmed by 9 bases and V by 2 bases; bases with no gene match: 13. Germline V lookup: CDR1 SGHDN, CDR2 FVKESK. DNA for the CDR3: TGTGCCAGCAGCCAAACCCCCAGCGGGAGGGCCTTGGGTGAGCAGTTCTTC. It yields the protein CASSQTPSGRALGEQFF.

This clonotype was recorded a few times. The V and J genes are TRBV6-1 and TRBJ2-1; 8 bases agree with TRBD2. The V and J ends lost 6 bases and 8 bases, in that order; junction bases with no gene match: 12. The CDR3 sequence is 15 residues long. Germline V lookup: CDR1 MNHNS, CDR2 SASEGT. The CDR3 here is CASRSGTSLRDEQFF. CDR3 DNA: TGTGCCAGCAGGTCCGGGACTAGTCTCAGGGATGAGCAGTTCTTC.

This clonotype has at least ten counts. V is TRBV29-1 and J is TRBJ2-1; D is possibly TRBD2 (6 bases). CDR1 SQVTM and CDR2 ANQGSEA come from the germline V gene. Deletions cut 3 bases from V and 1 base from J, with 13 bases between. This CDR3 has 15 residues. The CDR3: CSVEDSGESYNEQFF. DNA of the CDR3: TGCAGCGTTGAGGACTCGGGAGAGTCCTACAATGAGCAGTTCTTC.

The gene calls are TRBV10-3 and TRBJ2-1; 7 bases agree with TRBD1. Losses at the gene ends were 10 bases for V and 3 bases for J; bases not matched to a gene: 12. Germline values: CDR1 ENHRY, CDR2 SYGVKD. The CDR3 extends over 15 amino acids. The CDR3 DNA reads as TGTGCCACCCTGCTCCCGGGACAGAACTACAATGAGCAGTTCTTC. This encodes CATLLPGQNYNEQFF.

V and J are TRBV3-1 and TRBJ2-7; TRBD1 aligns across 7 bases. The V gene end was trimmed by 1 base and the J gene end by 3 bases; junction bases not matched to a gene: 9. The CDR3 spans 16 residues. CDR1 LGHDT and CDR2 YNNKEL come from the germline V gene (reference sequence). DNA of the CDR3: TGTGCCAGCAGCCAAGGATTGGGGACAGAATACTACGAGCAGTACTTC. Residues: CASSQGLGTEYYEQYF.